Below, 19 T cell receptor beta chains from the same sample are listed, as sequenced in a study of blood T cell repertoires in COVID-19. Measured with immunoSEQ multiplex PCR; TCRdb has only the in-frame clones, and not every one. The sample has 470,000 or so clones, 80% to 90% seen once. Sequencing input: peripheral blood. These receptors were obtained from a human donor in a cohort sampled during active COVID-19.

The V and J genes are TRBV3-1 (or the pseudogene TRBV3-2) and TRBJ1-1; D not certain. Germline assignment: CDR1 LGHDT and CDR2 YNNKEL (reference sequence). The CDR3 spans 15 residues. V shed 0 bases and J shed 4 bases, with 12 bases lying between them. The CDR3 DNA is TGTGCCAGCAGCCAAGAGAGATCTAGAGCCACTGAAGCTTTCTTT. This encodes CASSQERSRATEAFF.

The rearrangement joins TRBV15 to TRBJ2-7, with TRBD1 identical over 9 bases. The V gene's germline CDR1 is LNHNV and CDR2 YYDKDF (reference sequence). CDR3 length equals 13 residues. With V trimmed by 8 bases and J by 1 base, 3 bases remained unmatched. Here the CDR3 reads CATRDRASYEQYF. CDR3 coding DNA: TGTGCCACCCGGGACAGGGCTTCCTACGAGCAGTACTTC.

The rearrangement uses TRBV5-5 and TRBJ2-3; D uncertain. The germline V gene has CDR1 SGHKS and CDR2 YYEKEE (reference sequence). V was trimmed by 2 bases and J by 6 bases, leaving 16 bases between them. The CDR3 length is 15 residues. CDR3 residues: CASSFTSSAGDTQYF. The CDR3 DNA follows: TGTGCCAGCAGCTTCACATCTTCCGCCGGGGATACGCAGTATTTT. Looking up the rest from reference TRBV5-5 and TRBJ2-3 gives the full variable domain: DAGVTQSPTHLIKTRGQQVTLRCSPISGHKSVSWYQQVLGQGPQFIFQYYEKEERGRGNFPDRFSARQFPNYSSELNVNALLLGDSALYLCASSFTSSAGDTQYFGPGTRLTVL.

The chain links TRBV9 to TRBJ2-7; 8 bases are shared with TRBD1. V shed 3 bases and J 2 bases; nucleotides not matched to a gene: 1. Looked up from germline, CDR1 is SGDLS and CDR2 is YYNGEE. The length of the CDR3 is 13 residues. The CDR3 is CASSGTGPYEQYF. CDR3 sequence (DNA): TGTGCCAGCAGCGGGACAGGGCCCTACGAGCAGTACTTC.

The V and J genes are TRBV5-1 and TRBJ2-2; tentatively, D is TRBD2 (6 bases). V gave up 0 bases and J gave up 0 bases, with 9 bases separating them. CDR1 is SGHRS, CDR2 YFSETQ, per germline. The CDR3 covers 16 residues. CDR3 in DNA: TGCGCCAGCAGCTTGGTAGGCGGGGCGAACACCGGGGAGCTGTTTTTT. Its translation is CASSLVGGANTGELFF.

The table lists this clone with a few counts. This rearrangement joins TRBV28 to TRBJ2-3; tentatively, D is TRBD2 (5 bases). Germline V gene data show CDR1 as MDHEN and CDR2 as SYDVKM. This CDR3 region has 14 residues. V lost 6 bases and J lost 0, with 10 bases in between. CDR3 DNA: TGTGCCAGCAGGACCGGGATTAGCACAGATACGCAGTATTTT. This codes for CASRTGISTDTQYF.

The chain employs TRBV5-4 and TRBJ2-1; D is unresolved. The V end was cut by 1 base, the J end by 3 bases, with 5 bases between. Germline CDR1 and CDR2: SGHNT and YYREEE (reference sequence). This CDR3 region has 13 residues. DNA of the CDR3: TGTGCCAGCAGCTTGTCTGTCTACAATGAGCAGTTCTTC. Protein product: CASSLSVYNEQFF.

On this clone itself: Other DNA sequences of this sample code for an identical CDR3. The V gene is TRBV11-3, the J gene TRBJ2-1, with 10 bases fitting TRBD2. Germline values: CDR1 SGHNT, CDR2 YENEEA. This CDR3 contains 15 residues. With V trimmed by 3 bases and J by 3 bases, 2 bases remained unmatched. In DNA form, the CDR3 reads TGTGCCAGCAGCTTGCGACTAGCGGGCTACAATGAGCAGTTCTTC. The encoded protein is CASSLRLAGYNEQFF.

V gene TRBV19 combines with J gene TRBJ1-2, with TRBD1 matching over 9 bases. This CDR3 region has 13 residues. J lost 7 bases, V lost 4 bases, and 4 bases had no gene match. CDR1 is LNHDA and CDR2 is SQIVND in the germline V gene (reference sequence). CDR3 sequence reads: CASSTRDRVGYTF. The CDR3 DNA reads TGTGCCAGTAGTACCCGGGACAGGGTTGGCTACACCTTC.

V and J are TRBV2 and TRBJ2-1; the match to TRBD2 covers 10 bases. V lost 4 bases and J lost 5; bases outside the gene matches: 11. Germline V gene sequence: CDR1 SNHLY, CDR2 FYNNEI. The CDR3 totals 17 residues. The CDR3 spells CASSGLFASGSNNEQFF. The CDR3 nucleotides read TGTGCCAGCAGTGGACTCTTCGCTAGCGGGAGCAACAATGAGCAGTTCTTC.

This clone was recorded once. This chain links TRBV6-5 with TRBJ2-2; perhaps TRBD2 as D (6 bases). The V gene's germline CDR1 is MNHEY and CDR2 SVGAGI. V dropped 9 bases and J dropped 2 bases, with 16 bases sitting between them. The CDR3 sequence is 15 residues long. CDR3: CASSGTYINTGELFF. The CDR3 coding sequence is TGTGCCAGTTCCGGGACTTATATTAACACCGGGGAGCTGTTTTTT.

This clone appeared once. The chain links TRBV5-6 to TRBJ1-2, with no clear D. CDR3 size: 11 residues. The germline V and J ends were trimmed by 3 bases and 8 bases, with 8 bases remaining between them. Germline V gene sequence: CDR1 SGHDT, CDR2 YYEEEE. CDR3 DNA: TGTGCCAGCAGCTCCCGGCGGGGCTACACCTTC. Translating gives CASSSRRGYTF.

J is TRBJ1-2 and V is TRBV12-5; no clear D gene. CDR1 is LGHNT, CDR2 FRNRAP, per germline. The V end was cut by 0 bases, the J end by 1 base, with 6 bases between. This CDR3 spans 14 amino acids. CDR3 coding DNA: TGTGCTAGTGGTTTGGTACGGAGTAACTATGGCTACACCTTC. This gives the protein CASGLVRSNYGYTF. The full variable domain, rest sourced from reference TRBV12-5 and TRBJ1-2, is DARVTQTPRHKVTEMGQEVTMRCQPILGHNTVFWYRQTMMQGLELLAYFRNRAPLDDSGMPKDRFSAEMPDATLATLKIQPSEPRDSAVYFCASGLVRSNYGYTFGSGTRLTVV.

The gene calls are TRBV5-1 and TRBJ1-2; TRBD1 might be the D (5 bases). The ends were cut back, 0 bases at V and 1 base at J, with 13 bases in the middle. This CDR3 region has 16 residues. Per germline, CDR1 SGHRS and CDR2 YFSETQ. The CDR3 loop reads CASSLAPGPDNYGYTF. For the CDR3, the DNA is TGCGCCAGCAGCTTGGCCCCAGGGCCCGATAACTATGGCTACACCTTC.

This chain's CDR3 is CASSRDRASTDTQYF. DNA for the CDR3: TGTGCCAGCAGCAGAGACAGGGCAAGCACAGATACGCAGTATTTT. V usage is TRBV6-2 or TRBV6-3 and J usage is TRBJ2-3, with 7 positions matching TRBD1. There are 15 residues in the CDR3. V lost 6 bases, J lost 0 bases, and 6 bases stayed unmatched. CDR1 and CDR2 (germline): MNHEY, SVGEGT.

The chain recombines TRBV12-3 or TRBV12-4 with TRBJ1-2; tentatively, D is TRBD1 (5 bases). Between the trimmed V and J ends, which lost 7 bases and 6 bases, there was a span of 12 bases. The CDR3 spans 12 residues. CDR3 nucleotides: TGTGCCAGCACTCTCGGGGGGAATGGCTACACCTTC. This sequence encodes CASTLGGNGYTF.

The rearrangement joins TRBV9 to TRBJ2-3, with unresolved D. CDR3 length: 14 amino acids. The germline CDR1 and CDR2 sequences are SGDLS and YYNGEE. Trimming pared 0 bases from V and 0 bases from J, leaving 5 bases between. The CDR3 here is CASSVDLSTDTQYF. The CDR3 coding sequence is TGTGCCAGCAGCGTAGATCTTAGCACAGATACGCAGTATTTT.

The rearrangement links TRBV28 to TRBJ1-1, with TRBD1 identical over 10 bases. The CDR3 is 16 residues long. Looked up from germline, CDR1 is MDHEN and CDR2 is SYDVKM. Trimming took 4 bases from V and 4 from J; bases not matched to a gene: 9. CDR3 DNA sequence: TGTGCCAGCAGTTCCACGACAGGGGGCGGAAGCACTGAAGCTTTCTTT. Translation: CASSSTTGGGSTEAFF.

This chain uses TRBV6-5 with TRBJ1-6; D gene ambiguous. The CDR3 runs 16 residues. V lost 0 bases and J 6 bases, leaving 12 bases between the germline ends. Per germline, CDR1 MNHEY and CDR2 SVGAGI. The CDR3 nucleotides read TGTGCCAGCAGTTACTCACCAGGAGGCCCTAATTCACCCCTCCACTTT. It encodes CASSYSPGGPNSPLHF.